The 5 T cell receptor beta chains listed next were all sequenced from one sample in a study of tumor and adjacent non-tumor tissue in lung cancer. RNA was extracted from bulk tissue without any cell sorting. The library came from three nested PCR rounds adapted from ARM-PCR protocols. From the multiplex PCR reads, TCRdb called clonotypes with MiXCR, one entry per CDR3 protein. The data show 200,000 to 250,000 distinct CDR3 sequences, with 71% seen just once and approximately 26% held by the top ten. The source material was lung tumor tissue. The receptor set was obtained from a man in his 60s with non-small cell lung cancer.

Points on this clonotype: The junction departs from the called germline gene at one end, perhaps through a read error. This rearrangement joins TRBV5-5 to TRBJ1-2, with D perhaps TRBD1 (6 bases). The CDR3 covers 14 residues. The germline CDR1 and CDR2 sequences are SGHKS and YYEKEE (reference sequence). CDR3 nucleotides: TGTGCCAGCAGCTTGGGAGGGACAAGCTGTGGCTACATCTTC. Translation gives CASSLGGTSCGYIF.

As concerns this clonotype: Sequence at one end of the junction differs from germline and may be a read error. This chain links TRBV20-1 with TRBJ1-5; TRBD1 matches at 7 bases. From germline, CDR1 is DFQATT and CDR2 SNEGSKA (reference sequence). This CDR3 region has 15 residues. The CDR3 DNA reads as TGCAGTGTTAGCGAAGGTGACAGGGTCAATCAGCCTCAGCATTTT. It codes for CSVSEGDRVNQPQHF.

This chain uses TRBV5-1 with TRBJ2-2; D might be TRBD2 (6 bases). V was pared by 0 bases and J by 4 bases, with 10 bases between. This CDR3 has 15 amino acids. Germline-derived CDR1 and CDR2 are SGHRS and YFSETQ. The CDR3 DNA is TGCGCCAGCAGCTTGGCGGGAGAGGGCACCGGGGAGCTGTTTTTT. Translating it yields CASSLAGEGTGELFF.

This chain connects TRBV5-1 to TRBJ1-2; D not resolved. The germline V gene encodes CDR1 SGHRS and CDR2 YFSETQ. The V end lost 0 bases, the J end lost 3 bases, and 9 bases lay between the germline ends. The CDR3 runs 14 residues. CDR3 nucleotide sequence: TGCGCCAGCAGCTTGGCCAACGAGTACTATGGCTACACCTTC. Its protein is CASSLANEYYGYTF.

The V and J genes are TRBV29-1 and TRBJ2-5, with 14 bases lining up with TRBD2. Per the germline V gene, CDR1 is SQVTM and CDR2 is ANQGSEA. The CDR3 is 15 residues long. The junction had 6 bases not matched to a gene; V was cut back by 5 bases and J by 4 bases. CDR3 in amino acids: CSVPGTSGGTETQYF. The CDR3 DNA reads as TGCAGCGTTCCGGGGACTAGCGGGGGAACAGAGACCCAGTACTTC.